The 8 T cell receptor beta chains below all came from one sample that was sequenced in a study of T cell repertoires in cytomegalovirus infection. The antigens of these receptors remain unknown. Each CDR3 protein gets one entry after TCRdb re-called the reads with MiXCR. The data hold a few hundred thousand distinct CDR3 sequences, with approximately 40% observed a single time. Sequenced here: cultured PBMCs, sampled from culture after CMV antigen stimulation. The receptors originated from a human donor in good health (CMV status not recorded). Some clones in this sample may be carry-over from other donors' samples.

The genes are TRBV7-9 and TRBJ2-7; D not resolved. Germline CDR1 SEHNR, CDR2 FQNEAQ (reference sequence). Trimming shortened V by 5 bases and J by 3 bases, and 14 bases separated the two germline ends. CDR3 size: 14 residues. DNA of the CDR3: TGTGCCAGCAGCCCCAGCCCAGGTGACTACGAGCAGTACTTC. Translation gives CASSPSPGDYEQYF.

This clonotype has just a few counts. The chain uses TRBV7-6 and TRBJ2-7, with 9 bases that match TRBD1. From germline, CDR1 is SGHVS and CDR2 FNYEAQ. The length of the CDR3 is 15 residues. V shed 8 bases, J shed 3 bases, and the junction held 11 bases outside the gene matches. The CDR3 DNA sequence: TGTGCCAGCGGAGGGGGGACAGGGACCGGCTACGAGCAGTACTTC. The encoded protein is CASGGGTGTGYEQYF.

The V and J genes are TRBV10-3 and TRBJ2-5, with 9 bases matching TRBD2. The CDR3 has 13 residues. Germline loops: CDR1 ENHRY, CDR2 SYGVKD. The trim removed 3 bases at V and 4 bases at J, leaving 0 bases unmatched. The CDR3 is CAISEAGGETQYF. The CDR3 bases are TGTGCCATCAGTGAAGCGGGGGGAGAGACCCAGTACTTC.

Only a few counts were recorded for this clonotype. The V gene is TRBV7-2, the J gene TRBJ2-7; D gene unclear. The germline V gene has CDR1 SGHTA and CDR2 FQGNSA. With 1 base removed from V and 4 bases from J, the gap between germline ends came to 11 bases. The CDR3 length is 14 residues. CDR3 loop: CASSLGQERYEQYF. In DNA, the CDR3 is TGTGCCAGCAGCTTAGGTCAGGAGAGATACGAGCAGTACTTC.

This clonotype was detected a few times. V gene TRBV6-6 combines with J gene TRBJ1-1; 9 nucleotides match TRBD1. The CDR3 totals 14 residues. V shed 2 bases, J shed 5 bases, and the junction held 3 bases outside the gene matches. Per the germline V gene, CDR1 is MNHNY and CDR2 is SVGAGI (reference sequence). The CDR3 is CASSYVGQGTEAFF. The CDR3 DNA reads TGTGCCAGCAGTTACGTAGGACAGGGGACTGAAGCTTTCTTT.

This chain links TRBV7-2 with TRBJ1-2; perhaps TRBD1 as D (6 bases). The CDR3 is 13 residues long. The germline CDR1 and CDR2 sequences are SGHTA and FQGNSA. Trimming shortened V by 7 bases and J by 3 bases, and 12 bases separated the two germline ends. The CDR3 spells CASKQGRDYGYTF. CDR3 DNA: TGTGCCAGCAAACAGGGTCGCGACTATGGCTACACCTTC.

The V call is TRBV29-1, the J call TRBJ2-5; 9 bases match TRBD2. Trimming took 5 bases from V and 4 from J; bases not matched to a gene: 11. In germline, CDR1 is SQVTM, CDR2 ANQGSEA. The CDR3 is 15 amino acids. The CDR3 DNA is TGCAGCGTTCCCCGAAATAGCGGGAGTGGAGAGACCCAGTACTTC. Its translation: CSVPRNSGSGETQYF.

The CDR3 sequence: CSVGQGDRVKQFF. CDR3 nucleotide sequence: TGCAGCGTTGGGCAGGGGGACCGAGTTAAGCAGTTCTTC. The V and J genes are TRBV29-1 and TRBJ2-1, with 7 bases aligning to TRBD1. CDR3 size: 13 residues. The germline V gene has CDR1 SQVTM and CDR2 ANQGSEA. With V trimmed by 4 bases and J by 11 bases, 11 bases remained unmatched.